This is a list of T cell receptor beta chains from one sample in a study of radiation and T cells in renal cell carcinoma. Some clones are missing from TCRdb's copy, which holds only in-frame ones; the method was immunoSEQ multiplex PCR. The table has some 20,000 clones, 45% to 55% seen once; the top ten hold 20% to 25%. The sample was tumor tissue, taken from a patient whose treatment was nephrectomy without radiotherapy. The receptors were gathered from a human donor with renal cell carcinoma. Both conserved end residues are part of each CDR3. The order of the fields is clone size, J gene, D gene, V gene, CDR3 protein, CDR3 DNA. The D gene is left open where the match is weak. Only part of the rows carry a size: once, few, many, or a class if the clone is expanded.

clone_size: -; j_call: TRBJ2-7; d_call: -; v_call: TRBV7-9; cdr3_aa: CASSPSAVSYEQYF; cdr3_nt: TGTGCCAGCAGCCCTTCCGCAGTATCCTACGAGCAGTACTTC
clone_size: -; j_call: TRBJ2-5; d_call: -; v_call: TRBV30; cdr3_aa: CAWKGGFGETQYF; cdr3_nt: TGTGCCTGGAAAGGGGGGTTCGGAGAGACCCAGTACTTC
clone_size: -; j_call: TRBJ1-2; d_call: -; v_call: TRBV7-2; cdr3_aa: CASSQGTGGRRADYGYTF; cdr3_nt: TGTGCCAGCAGCCAAGGGACTGGGGGCCGACGGGCTGACTATGGCTACACCTTC
clone_size: -; j_call: TRBJ2-6; d_call: -; v_call: TRBV29-1; cdr3_aa: CSVDSGQGANVLTF; cdr3_nt: TGCAGCGTTGATTCAGGACAGGGGGCCAACGTCCTGACTTTC
clone_size: few; j_call: TRBJ1-1; d_call: TRBD1; v_call: TRBV29-1; cdr3_aa: CSVDRGQAEAFF; cdr3_nt: TGCAGCGTGGACAGGGGGCAGGCTGAAGCTTTCTTT
clone_size: few; j_call: TRBJ2-3; d_call: -; v_call: TRBV2; cdr3_aa: CAGRLERLDTQYF; cdr3_nt: TGTGCCGGGAGACTGGAAAGGTTAGATACGCAGTATTTT
clone_size: -; j_call: TRBJ2-6; d_call: -; v_call: TRBV6-6; cdr3_aa: CASSYRTASGANVLTF; cdr3_nt: TGTGCCAGCAGTTACCGGACAGCTTCGGGGGCCAACGTCCTGACTTTC
clone_size: few; j_call: TRBJ1-1; d_call: TRBD1; v_call: TRBV23-1; cdr3_aa: CASNGDRVNTEAFF; cdr3_nt: TGCGCCAGCAATGGGGACAGGGTGAACACTGAAGCTTTCTTT
clone_size: few; j_call: TRBJ1-5; d_call: -; v_call: TRBV28; cdr3_aa: CASSLALAGGNQPQHF; cdr3_nt: TGTGCCAGCAGTTTGGCGTTAGCGGGGGGCAATCAGCCCCAGCATTTT
clone_size: medium-sized; j_call: TRBJ1-4; d_call: -; v_call: TRBV7-9; cdr3_aa: CASGRATNEKLFF; cdr3_nt: TGTGCCTCCGGGCGCGCAACTAATGAAAAACTGTTTTTT
clone_size: -; j_call: TRBJ1-2; d_call: TRBD1; v_call: TRBV5-1; cdr3_aa: CASSGGTGFNYGYTF; cdr3_nt: TGCGCCAGCAGCGGGGGGACAGGTTTTAACTATGGCTACACCTTC
clone_size: few; j_call: TRBJ2-1; d_call: TRBD1; v_call: TRBV4-1; cdr3_aa: CASSQEGGLREQFF; cdr3_nt: TGCGCCAGCAGCCAAGAAGGGGGCCTACGGGAGCAGTTCTTC
clone_size: few; j_call: TRBJ1-2; d_call: -; v_call: TRBV5-1; cdr3_aa: CASSFRQEDGYTF; cdr3_nt: TGCGCCAGCAGCTTCCGACAGGAGGATGGCTACACCTTC
clone_size: -; j_call: TRBJ2-5; d_call: -; v_call: TRBV13; cdr3_aa: CASSLHSLETQYF; cdr3_nt: TGTGCCAGCAGCTTACACAGTTTAGAGACCCAGTACTTC
clone_size: -; j_call: TRBJ1-4; d_call: -; v_call: TRBV10-3; cdr3_aa: CAISESTQGADEKLFF; cdr3_nt: TGTGCCATCAGTGAGTCGACTCAAGGGGCAGATGAAAAACTGTTTTTT
clone_size: -; j_call: TRBJ1-1; d_call: -; v_call: TRBV5-1; cdr3_aa: CASSLEVFKAGRGPLNTEAFF; cdr3_nt: TGCGCCAGCAGCTTGGAGGTATTTAAGGCGGGCAGAGGGCCACTGAACACTGAAGCTTTCTTT
clone_size: -; j_call: TRBJ2-1; d_call: TRBD2; v_call: TRBV6-5; cdr3_aa: CASSYERGLHNEQFF; cdr3_nt: TGTGCCAGCAGTTACGAGCGGGGGCTCCACAATGAGCAGTTCTTC
clone_size: -; j_call: TRBJ1-5; d_call: TRBD1; v_call: TRBV4-2; cdr3_aa: CASSQWPPEGTGKGVEQPQHF; cdr3_nt: TGTGCCAGCAGCCAATGGCCTCCGGAAGGGACAGGGAAAGGTGTTGAACAGCCCCAGCATTTT
clone_size: -; j_call: TRBJ2-7; d_call: -; v_call: TRBV2; cdr3_aa: CASSEVGAPTQWYF; cdr3_nt: TGTGCCAGCAGTGAGGTTGGGGCCCCGACGCAGTGGTACTTC
clone_size: -; j_call: TRBJ1-4; d_call: -; v_call: TRBV5-8; cdr3_aa: CASSPGVGTTNEKLFF; cdr3_nt: TGTGCCAGCAGCCCAGGGGTGGGGACAACTAATGAAAAACTGTTTTTT
clone_size: few; j_call: TRBJ1-5; d_call: -; v_call: TRBV5-4; cdr3_aa: CASSSGVQGLGNQPQHF; cdr3_nt: TGTGCCAGCAGTTCGGGGGTTCAGGGGTTAGGCAATCAGCCCCAGCATTTT
clone_size: few; j_call: TRBJ1-5; d_call: -; v_call: TRBV7-9; cdr3_aa: CASSLITGTLSNQPQHF; cdr3_nt: TGTGCCAGCAGCCTTATAACCGGGACATTGAGCAATCAGCCCCAGCATTTT
clone_size: -; j_call: TRBJ1-4; d_call: -; v_call: TRBV18; cdr3_aa: CASSPTGYNEKLFF; cdr3_nt: TGTGCCAGCTCACCAACAGGGTACAATGAAAAACTGTTTTTT
clone_size: -; j_call: TRBJ1-1; d_call: -; v_call: TRBV25-1; cdr3_aa: CASTERAEAFF; cdr3_nt: TGTGCCAGCACTGAGAGGGCTGAAGCTTTCTTT
clone_size: -; j_call: TRBJ1-1; d_call: -; v_call: TRBV5-6; cdr3_aa: CASSFGTAVEAFF; cdr3_nt: TGTGCCAGCAGCTTCGGGACGGCAGTTGAAGCTTTCTTT
clone_size: -; j_call: TRBJ2-1; d_call: -; v_call: TRBV10-3; cdr3_aa: CAISDRQDNEQFF; cdr3_nt: TGTGCCATCAGTGATCGGCAGGACAATGAGCAGTTCTTC
clone_size: -; j_call: TRBJ2-7; d_call: -; v_call: TRBV7-2; cdr3_aa: CASSLVGPPSSYEQYF; cdr3_nt: TGTGCCAGCAGCTTAGTTGGTCCTCCAAGCTCCTACGAGCAGTACTTC
clone_size: medium-sized; j_call: TRBJ1-2; d_call: TRBD1; v_call: TRBV29-1; cdr3_aa: CSVVGQGKYGYTF; cdr3_nt: TGCAGCGTTGTGGGACAGGGAAAGTATGGCTACACCTTC
clone_size: once; j_call: TRBJ2-7; d_call: -; v_call: TRBV9; cdr3_aa: CASSVGGNYEQYF; cdr3_nt: TGTGCCAGCAGCGTAGGAGGTAACTACGAGCAGTACTTC
clone_size: -; j_call: TRBJ1-1; d_call: -; v_call: TRBV6-6; cdr3_aa: CASREMERNTEAFF; cdr3_nt: TGTGCCAGCAGGGAAATGGAGAGGAACACTGAAGCTTTCTTT
clone_size: -; j_call: TRBJ2-5; d_call: -; v_call: TRBV7-9; cdr3_aa: CASSLSGETQYF; cdr3_nt: TGTGCCAGCAGCTTAAGTGGCGAGACCCAGTACTTC
clone_size: -; j_call: TRBJ1-2; d_call: TRBD1; v_call: TRBV13; cdr3_aa: CASSQGQGARDGYTF; cdr3_nt: TGTGCCAGCAGCCAAGGACAGGGGGCGCGGGATGGCTACACCTTC
clone_size: -; j_call: TRBJ2-2; d_call: -; v_call: TRBV5-1; cdr3_aa: CASSLVLEPTGELFF; cdr3_nt: TGCGCCAGCAGCTTGGTATTAGAGCCCACCGGGGAGCTGTTTTTT
clone_size: few; j_call: TRBJ1-1; d_call: -; v_call: TRBV20-1; cdr3_aa: CSASVGTEAFF; cdr3_nt: TGCAGTGCAAGCGTGGGCACTGAAGCTTTCTTT
clone_size: -; j_call: TRBJ2-7; d_call: TRBD2; v_call: TRBV7-2; cdr3_aa: CASSLPRGGRYEQYF; cdr3_nt: TGTGCCAGCAGCTTGCCCCGCGGGGGTCGGTACGAGCAGTACTTC
clone_size: -; j_call: TRBJ1-5; d_call: -; v_call: TRBV19; cdr3_aa: CASSIWSNQPQHF; cdr3_nt: TGTGCCAGTAGTATTTGGAGCAATCAGCCCCAGCATTTT
clone_size: -; j_call: TRBJ1-5; d_call: -; v_call: TRBV2; cdr3_aa: CASSLGLWQPQHF; cdr3_nt: TGTGCCAGCAGTCTCGGGTTATGGCAGCCCCAGCATTTT
clone_size: -; j_call: TRBJ2-3; d_call: -; v_call: TRBV7-9; cdr3_aa: CASSSGRGRSTDTQYF; cdr3_nt: TGTGCCAGCAGCTCCGGAAGGGGTCGTTCGACGGATACGCAGTATTTT
clone_size: -; j_call: TRBJ2-2; d_call: -; v_call: TRBV30; cdr3_aa: CAWSVAVNTGELFF; cdr3_nt: TGTGCCTGGAGTGTAGCAGTGAACACCGGGGAGCTGTTTTTT
clone_size: -; j_call: TRBJ2-3; d_call: -; v_call: TRBV4-1; cdr3_aa: CASSPPGTDTQYF; cdr3_nt: TGCGCCAGCAGCCCCCCCGGCACAGATACGCAGTATTTT
clone_size: -; j_call: TRBJ2-5; d_call: -; v_call: TRBV30; cdr3_aa: CAWSVEETQYF; cdr3_nt: TGTGCCTGGAGTGTTGAGGAGACCCAGTACTTC
clone_size: medium-sized; j_call: TRBJ2-2; d_call: -; v_call: TRBV7-2; cdr3_aa: CASSRAGDFMELFF; cdr3_nt: TGTGCCAGCAGCAGGGCCGGGGATTTCATGGAGCTGTTTTTT
clone_size: -; j_call: TRBJ1-2; d_call: -; v_call: TRBV2; cdr3_aa: CASSEYGIRGDGYTF; cdr3_nt: TGTGCCAGCAGTGAATATGGGATCCGAGGGGACGGCTACACCTTC
clone_size: -; j_call: TRBJ1-2; d_call: TRBD1; v_call: TRBV27; cdr3_aa: CASRPWDRLRGYTF; cdr3_nt: TGTGCCAGCAGACCGTGGGACAGGCTGCGTGGCTACACCTTC
clone_size: -; j_call: TRBJ2-7; d_call: -; v_call: TRBV5-6; cdr3_aa: CASSGTGSSYEQYF; cdr3_nt: TGTGCCAGCAGCGGCACCGGGAGCTCCTACGAGCAGTACTTC
clone_size: -; j_call: TRBJ1-1; d_call: -; v_call: TRBV7-2; cdr3_aa: CASSPIFGGRTEAFF; cdr3_nt: TGTGCCAGCAGCCCCATATTTGGGGGCCGCACTGAAGCTTTCTTT